The entry below describes one TCR beta chain. Antigen specificity is unknown. Looked up from germline, CDR1 is PRHDT and CDR2 is FYEKMQ (reference sequence). With V trimmed by 0 bases and J by 2 bases, 13 bases remained unmatched. The CDR3 has 20 residues. The data are from a study of cytomegalovirus exposure and HLA in healthy donors. General study points: A list of 150 to 200 TCR beta chains associated with cytomegalovirus was given. Three chains linked to CMV were shown in vitro to be specific for CMV antigens.

60 Vbeta and 13 Jbeta primers were used in PCR. Some clones are missing from TCRdb's copy, which holds only in-frame ones; the method was immunoSEQ multiplex PCR. The table records more than 85,000 clones, less than 70% of them present only once. This chain links TRBV13 with TRBJ2-5; 12 bases agree with TRBD2. Sequencing was carried out using PBMCs. This TCR derives from a woman aged 70 to 79 in good health and CMV-seropositive. The CDR3 is CASSLGFRSSGGVSQETQYF. The CDR3 nucleotides are TGTGCCAGCAGCTTAGGTTTTCGGTCTAGCGGGGGGGTATCTCAAGAGACCCAGTACTTC.